This entry is about one T cell receptor (beta chain). CDR1 is SGHRS and CDR2 is YFSETQ in the germline V gene. This CDR3 is built from 13 residues. V was trimmed by 4 bases and J by 0 bases, leaving 8 bases between them. The record originates from a study of control samples from healthy donors and cancer patients. The protocol was immunoSEQ multiplex PCR, while the TCRdb copy is restricted to in-frame clones and leaves out a portion. This sample has roughly 130,000 clones, with roughly 84% found just once. The sequence was collected from a man aged 50 or older in good health. The V and J genes are TRBV5-1 and TRBJ2-7; D unresolved. Source material: blood. The CDR3 here is CASSPNYSYEQYF. CDR3 nucleotide sequence: TGCGCCAGCAGCCCGAACTACTCCTACGAGCAGTACTTC.